This T cell receptor beta chain originates from a study of PD-L1 blockade in urothelial cancer. Time point specified: peripheral blood 6 weeks after treatment start. Repertoires were generated with immunoSEQ multiplex PCR, while TCRdb's copy carries only in-frame clones and drops some. The sample lists under 35,000 clones, roughly nine tenths occurring once. The junction had 5 bases not matched to a gene; V was cut back by 7 bases and J by 4 bases. Germline V CDR1 and CDR2: SNHLY, FYNNEI. CDR3 length equals 14 residues. The sequencing here drew on PBMCs, taken around atezolizumab (anti-PD-L1) treatment. This sequence originates from an elderly man with urothelial cancer. The V call is TRBV2, the J call TRBJ2-5, with 11 bases matching TRBD2. The CDR3 DNA reads TGTGCCAGCACAAGACTAGCGGGAAGAGAGACCCAGTACTTC. Translating gives CASTRLAGRETQYF.